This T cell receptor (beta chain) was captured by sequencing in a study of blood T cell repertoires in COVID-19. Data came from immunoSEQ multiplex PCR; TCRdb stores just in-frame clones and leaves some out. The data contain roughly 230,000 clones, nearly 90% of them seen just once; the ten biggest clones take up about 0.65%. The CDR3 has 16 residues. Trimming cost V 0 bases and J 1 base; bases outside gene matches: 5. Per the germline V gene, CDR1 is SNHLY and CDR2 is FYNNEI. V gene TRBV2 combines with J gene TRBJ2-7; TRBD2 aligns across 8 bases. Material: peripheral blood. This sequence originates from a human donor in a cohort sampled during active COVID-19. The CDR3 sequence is CASSEARGALSYEQYF. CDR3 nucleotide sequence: TGTGCCAGCAGTGAAGCGCGGGGGGCATTGTCCTACGAGCAGTACTTC.